One and the same sample provided the 10 T cell receptor beta chains below, sequenced in a study of cytomegalovirus exposure and HLA in healthy donors. Clones were sequenced by immunoSEQ multiplex PCR, and TCRdb holds only the in-frame ones, with some missing. Of over 55,000 clones in the sample, 90% were seen once. Sequenced: PBMCs. These receptors were collected from a man between 18 and 29 years old in good health and CMV-seronegative.

The rearrangement joins TRBV6-1 to TRBJ2-7; a weak D match, TRBD1 (5 bases). CDR1 and CDR2 (germline): MNHNS, SASEGT. The CDR3 has 15 amino acids. V was cut by 6 bases and J by 1 base, with 16 bases left in between. The CDR3 nucleotides are TGTGCCAGCAGGCCTCAGGGCGGCAGTTCCTACGAGCAGTACTTC. Encoded protein: CASRPQGGSSYEQYF.

The chain carries TRBV5-5 and TRBJ2-3; a possible D gene is TRBD1 (5 bases). The CDR3 consists of 15 residues. Germline loops: CDR1 SGHKS, CDR2 YYEKEE (reference sequence). Trimming shortened V by 0 bases and J by 4 bases, and 12 bases separated the two germline ends. In nucleotides, the CDR3 is TGTGCCAGCAGCTTGGGGTGGGTAGGGGCAGATACGCAGTATTTT. As protein: CASSLGWVGADTQYF.

V gene TRBV19 combines with J gene TRBJ1-1, with a weak D call TRBD1 (6 bases). Trimming removed 9 bases from V and 4 bases from J, with 24 bases in between. The CDR3 runs 16 residues. Per the germline V gene, CDR1 is LNHDA and CDR2 is SQIVND (reference sequence). CDR3: CASLPPAGRGSTEAFF. The CDR3, as DNA: TGTGCCAGCCTGCCCCCAGCGGGAAGGGGGAGCACTGAAGCTTTCTTT.

This clone is a singleton in its sample. This chain uses TRBV5-1 with TRBJ2-3; 12 bases align to TRBD2. The CDR3 runs to 15 residues. Trimming at V came to 7 bases and at J to 6 bases, leaving 9 bases not matched to a gene. Looked up from germline, CDR1 is SGHRS and CDR2 is YFSETQ. The CDR3 loop reads CASAEDLAGGDTQYF. The CDR3 nucleotides are TGCGCCAGCGCCGAGGACCTAGCGGGAGGGGATACGCAGTATTTT.

The rearrangement uses TRBV9 and TRBJ1-2, with TRBD1 matching 7 bases. Unmatched junction bases numbered 11, after V lost 3 bases and J lost 3 bases. This CDR3 comprises 16 residues. Germline V gene sequence: CDR1 SGDLS, CDR2 YYNGEE. The CDR3: CASSAGTVGRYYGYTF. CDR3 bases: TGTGCCAGCAGCGCAGGGACAGTGGGGAGGTACTATGGCTACACCTTC.

This sequence joins TRBV5-1 and TRBJ1-2; D is unclear. Germline V gene sequence: CDR1 SGHRS, CDR2 YFSETQ. The CDR3 covers 14 residues. Trimming cost V 0 bases and J 2 bases, with 8 bases left between them. The CDR3 DNA reads as TGCGCCAGCAGCTTGGAAGTCACAAACTATGGCTACACCTTC. Encoded protein: CASSLEVTNYGYTF.

In DNA, the CDR3 is TGCGCCAGCAGCCAAGTCGGGGGAACGGGATTGACAGATACGCAGTATTTT. Translating it yields CASSQVGGTGLTDTQYF. The chain is built from TRBV4-1 and TRBJ2-3, with TRBD2 as a possible D gene (6 bases). The CDR3 length is 17 residues. The V and J ends lost 1 base and 3 bases respectively, with 17 bases between them. The V gene's germline CDR1 is MGHRA and CDR2 YSYEKL.

The chain couples TRBV6-1 to TRBJ1-5; D remains ambiguous. Per the germline V gene, CDR1 is MNHNS and CDR2 is SASEGT. V lost 2 bases to trimming and J lost 2 bases, with 13 bases between them. The CDR3 sequence is 16 residues long. The CDR3 spells CASSEYGVNGNQPQHF. The CDR3 DNA reads TGTGCCAGCAGTGAATACGGGGTCAACGGCAATCAGCCCCAGCATTTT.

This clone was counted between two and nine times. The rearrangement uses TRBV5-1 and TRBJ2-7; 7 bases agree with TRBD1. Germline assignment: CDR1 SGHRS and CDR2 YFSETQ. This CDR3 comprises 14 residues. Trimming cost V 4 bases and J 1 base; bases outside gene matches: 5. CDR3 in DNA: TGCGCCAGCAGCCCGCCGGGACAGTCCTACGAGCAGTACTTC. Its protein product is CASSPPGQSYEQYF.

The chain is built from TRBV2 and TRBJ2-2, with 7 bases fitting TRBD1. Germline loops: CDR1 SNHLY, CDR2 FYNNEI. Trimming at V came to 4 bases and at J to 2 bases, leaving 7 bases not matched to a gene. The CDR3 loop spans 16 amino acids. The CDR3: CASSATGTVNTGELFF. CDR3 coding DNA: TGTGCCAGCAGTGCTACCGGGACAGTCAACACCGGGGAGCTGTTTTTT. The full variable domain, with the rest looked up from reference TRBV2 and TRBJ2-2, is EPEVTQTPSHQVTQMGQEVILRCVPISNHLYFYWYRQILGQKVEFLVSFYNNEISEKSEIFDDQFSVERPDGSNFTLKIRSTKLEDSAMYFCASSATGTVNTGELFFGEGSRLTVL.